Each of the 17 T cell receptor beta chains below was sequenced from the same sample in a study of blood T cell repertoires in COVID-19. Assay: immunoSEQ multiplex PCR; the TCRdb copy retains only in-frame clones and omits some. The table includes 200,000 to 250,000 clones, 80% to 90% detected once. Sequencing used peripheral blood. The source is a woman aged 45-60 years with active or convalescent COVID-19.

In its sample, this clone was seen a few times. V gene TRBV5-5 combines with J gene TRBJ2-5; D not certain. V lost 0 bases and J lost 5, with 11 bases in between. The CDR3 runs 14 residues. Germline V lookup: CDR1 SGHKS, CDR2 YYEKEE (reference sequence). The CDR3 coding sequence is TGTGCCAGCAGCTTGGACGCCACGCGGGAGACCCAGTACTTC. It specifies CASSLDATRETQYF.

The CDR3 DNA follows: TGTGCCAGCAGTGAAGCCCATCGGACAGGGTGGTTTCAGCCCCAGCATTTT. This encodes CASSEAHRTGWFQPQHF. The V call is TRBV6-1, the J call TRBJ1-5; 8 bases align to TRBD1. The V gene's germline CDR1 is MNHNS and CDR2 SASEGT. V dropped 0 bases and J dropped 6; count of bases not matched to a gene: 10. CDR3 length equals 17 residues.

The chain links TRBV6-1 to TRBJ2-1; 8 bases are a match to TRBD1. Per germline, CDR1 MNHNS and CDR2 SASEGT. V shed 3 bases, J shed 1 base, and the junction held 17 bases outside the gene matches. The CDR3 extends over 20 amino acids. Written as DNA, the CDR3 is TGTGCCAGCAGTGATCGAACCGGGACAGGAGGACCGAATTCCTACAATGAGCAGTTCTTC. Translation: CASSDRTGTGGPNSYNEQFF.

V and J are TRBV27 and TRBJ2-5; TRBD2 matches at 8 bases. The germline V gene encodes CDR1 MNHEY and CDR2 SMNVEV (reference sequence). The CDR3 sequence is 16 residues long. After removal of 4 bases from V and 5 bases from J, the junction contained 12 bases not matched to a gene. CDR3 residues: CASSSPSGGRGETQYF. The CDR3 region has the DNA TGTGCCAGCAGTTCCCCCTCGGGGGGGCGAGGGGAGACCCAGTACTTC.

This clone was observed once. This chain links TRBV6-4 with TRBJ1-2; 11 bases map to TRBD1. The CDR3 totals 13 residues. Trimming took 9 bases from V and 3 from J; bases not matched to a gene: 3. Germline V gives CDR1 MRHNA, CDR2 SNTAGT. As DNA, the CDR3 is TGTGCCAGGGACAGGGGGCAAGACTATGGCTACACCTTC. Protein: CARDRGQDYGYTF.

This chain uses TRBV27 with TRBJ1-5; D is undetermined. The CDR3 runs 13 residues. Trimming removed 3 bases from V and 9 bases from J, with 12 bases in between. The germline CDR1 and CDR2 sequences are MNHEY and SMNVEV (reference sequence). This chain's CDR3 is CASSLGGPGPQHF. In nucleotides, the CDR3 is TGTGCCAGCAGTTTGGGCGGGCCGGGGCCCCAGCATTTT.

The rearrangement joins TRBV19 to TRBJ1-2, with unresolved D. The CDR3 contains 14 residues. Per germline, CDR1 LNHDA and CDR2 SQIVND (reference sequence). The V end was cut by 6 bases, the J end by 2 bases, with 13 bases between. The CDR3 here is CASRVLASNYGYTF. CDR3 nucleotide sequence: TGTGCCAGTAGAGTATTAGCCTCCAACTATGGCTACACCTTC.

V usage is TRBV2 and J usage is TRBJ1-2; perhaps TRBD1 as D (5 bases). V lost 4 bases and J lost 8, with 11 bases in between. Germline lookup yields CDR1 SNHLY and CDR2 FYNNEI. The CDR3 has 12 amino acids. In nucleotides, the CDR3 is TGTGCCAGCAGTGGCAGGGCCCGCGGCTACACCTTC. Protein product: CASSGRARGYTF.

The chain is built from TRBV2 and TRBJ2-3; 9 bases match TRBD2. CDR1 is SNHLY and CDR2 is FYNNEI in the germline V gene. The CDR3 consists of 15 residues. Trimming took 1 base from V and 3 from J; bases not matched to a gene: 2. CDR3 coding DNA: TGTGCCAGCAGTGAAGGGACTAGCGATACAGATACGCAGTATTTT. Its translation: CASSEGTSDTDTQYF.

The chain links TRBV30 to TRBJ1-3; maybe TRBD1 (6 bases). V lost 2 bases and J 2 bases, leaving 13 bases between the germline ends. This CDR3 is built from 15 residues. Germline V gene lookup returns CDR1 GTSNPN and CDR2 SVGIG (reference sequence). CDR3 sequence: CAWSRSSGAGNTIYF. As DNA, the CDR3 is TGTGCCTGGAGTAGGTCATCAGGGGCTGGAAACACCATATATTTT.

The V call is TRBV11-2, the J call TRBJ2-1, with 10 positions matching TRBD1. Germline lookup yields CDR1 SGHAT and CDR2 FQNNGV. Trimming cost V 6 bases and J 6 bases; bases outside gene matches: 11. The CDR3 contains 16 residues. CDR3 sequence (DNA): TGTGCCAGCAGAAGACCCGGGACAGGGGTCGGCAATGAGCAGTTCTTC. Translated, it gives CASRRPGTGVGNEQFF.

This clone was detected many times. Here the CDR3 reads CSVGDRGSEQYF. The CDR3 bases are TGCAGCGTTGGGGACAGGGGGTCCGAGCAGTACTTC. The J gene is TRBJ2-7, the V gene TRBV29-1, with 11 bases that match TRBD1. CDR1 SQVTM and CDR2 ANQGSEA come from the germline V gene. J was trimmed by 6 bases and V by 4 bases; bases with no gene match: 2. The CDR3 totals 12 residues.

The chain has TRBV6-4 and TRBJ2-3; unclear D gene. With 4 bases removed from V and 4 bases from J, the gap between germline ends came to 15 bases. CDR1 is MRHNA and CDR2 is SNTAGT in the germline V gene. The CDR3 covers 15 residues. In DNA form, the CDR3 reads TGTGCCAGCAGTGTCACTGGAACCGGGTCAGATACGCAGTATTTT. Translating gives CASSVTGTGSDTQYF.

The V and J genes are TRBV5-1 and TRBJ2-1; 8 positions agree with TRBD2. The length of the CDR3 is 15 residues. CDR1 is SGHRS, CDR2 YFSETQ, per germline. After removal of 4 bases from V and 0 bases from J, the junction contained 3 bases not matched to a gene. CDR3: CASSPGLASYNEQFF. CDR3 nucleotide sequence: TGCGCCAGCAGCCCAGGACTAGCCTCCTACAATGAGCAGTTCTTC. Using reference TRBV5-1 and TRBJ2-1 for the parts outside the CDR3, the full variable domain is KAGVTQTPRYLIKTRGQQVTLSCSPISGHRSVSWYQQTPGQGLQFLFEYFSETQRNKGNFPGRFSGRQFSNSRSEMNVSTLELGDSALYLCASSPGLASYNEQFFGPGTRLTVL.

The rearrangement uses TRBV29-1 and TRBJ2-7; TRBD2 might be the D (6 bases). The ends were cut back, 0 bases at V and 0 bases at J, with 12 bases in the middle. Germline V lookup: CDR1 SQVTM, CDR2 ANQGSEA. This CDR3 has 15 residues. Here the CDR3 reads CSVEEREQSSYEQYF. The CDR3, as DNA: TGCAGCGTTGAAGAACGGGAGCAGAGCTCCTACGAGCAGTACTTC.

This clone has just a few counts. This chain connects TRBV19 to TRBJ1-5; no clear D gene. This CDR3 comprises 13 residues. Per the germline V gene, CDR1 is LNHDA and CDR2 is SQIVND (reference sequence). The germline V and J ends were trimmed by 3 bases and 5 bases, with 8 bases remaining between them. CDR3 sequence: CASSIDTDQPQHF. For the CDR3, the DNA is TGTGCCAGTAGTATTGACACTGATCAGCCCCAGCATTTT.

The chain has TRBV10-3 and TRBJ2-5; D perhaps matches TRBD2 (6 bases). CDR1 and CDR2 (germline): ENHRY, SYGVKD. V was clipped by 7 bases and J by 2 bases, with 14 bases between them. The CDR3 length is 14 residues. The CDR3 loop reads CAIKGGSGQETQYF. The DNA of the CDR3 is TGTGCCATCAAAGGAGGGAGCGGACAAGAGACCCAGTACTTC.